The rows below give T cell receptor beta chains drawn from one sample of a study of T-cell reconstitution after alpha-beta-depleted transplantation in children. TCRdb re-derived calls from the PCR reads in MiXCR, one entry per CDR3 protein. This table holds around 580,000 distinct CDR3 sequences, roughly 27% found once. Sequencing used PBMCs, obtained before TCRalphabeta/CD19-depleted stem cell transplant. The receptors shown here come from a boy under two years old with Wiskott-Aldrich syndrome, due to receive a stem cell transplant. Both conserved end residues are part of each CDR3. The D gene is left open where the match is weak. Expanded clones are given a class, and other clones once, few, many or no size at all.

TRBJ2-5,-,many,TRBV20-1,11,TGCAGTGCCAGAGGGGGGGAGACCCAGTACTTC,CSARGGETQYF
TRBJ1-1,-,-,TRBV7-9,15,TGTGCCAGCAGCTTAGGTCAGGCCGGGGACACTGAAGCTTTCTTT,CASSLGQAGDTEAFF
TRBJ2-5,-,few,TRBV12-3/TRBV12-4,15,TGTGCCAGCAGCCCGAGAGCAGGGCCCGGAGAGACCCAGTACTTC,CASSPRAGPGETQYF
TRBJ1-4,-,-,TRBV5-6,15,TGTGCCAGCAGCTTGGCCGGGAGGGATGATGAAAAACTGTTTTTT,CASSLAGRDDEKLFF
TRBJ2-1,-,-,TRBV7-9,15,TGTGCCAGCAGCCGGACCCCCGAGAGCTACAATGAGCAGTTCTTC,CASSRTPESYNEQFF
TRBJ2-5,-,few,TRBV29-1,13,TGCAGCGTTGACCGGCAAACGGCGGAGACCCAGTACTTC,CSVDRQTAETQYF
TRBJ2-6,-,once,TRBV5-1,15,TGCGCCAGCAGCGACCTCCGTGGGAGGGCCAACGTCCTGACTTTC,CASSDLRGRANVLTF
TRBJ2-1,TRBD2,few,TRBV20-1,13,TGCAGTGCTTCTAGCGGGAGCGCAAATGAGCAGTTCTTC,CSASSGSANEQFF
TRBJ2-6,-,-,TRBV5-1,17,TGCGCCAGCAGCATCCCGGGACACAACTCTGGGGCCAACGTCCTGACTTTC,CASSIPGHNSGANVLTF
TRBJ2-4,TRBD1,few,TRBV30,16,TGTGCCTGGAGTCCTGATAGGGGGCAGGCCAAAAACATTCAGTACTTC,CAWSPDRGQAKNIQYF
TRBJ2-5,-,few,TRBV5-1,14,TGCGCCAGCAGCTTGGTCACTGGGCCAGAGACCCAGTACTTC,CASSLVTGPETQYF
TRBJ2-5,TRBD2,few,TRBV5-1,14,TGCGCCAGCAGCGTGGGACTAGCGATAGAGACCCAGTACTTC,CASSVGLAIETQYF
TRBJ2-1,-,-,TRBV5-1,16,TGCGCCAGCAGCTTGGACCCTGCGGGTCTAGCATTGGAGCAGTTCTTC,CASSLDPAGLALEQFF
TRBJ2-1,TRBD2,once,TRBV5-1,16,TGCGCCAGCAGCCCGAGGACTAGCGGTGACTACAATGAGCAGTTCTTC,CASSPRTSGDYNEQFF
TRBJ2-1,TRBD2,-,TRBV5-1,14,TGCGCCAGCAGCCCGGGTAGCGGGAGATATGAGCAGTTCTTC,CASSPGSGRYEQFF
TRBJ2-5,-,-,TRBV20-1,13,TGCAGTGCTAGAGGTGGAGGGGTGGAGACCCAGTACTTC,CSARGGGVETQYF
TRBJ2-1,TRBD1,many,TRBV12-3/TRBV12-4,13,TGTGCCAGCACCCGGGACAGCTACAATGAGCAGTTCTTC,CASTRDSYNEQFF
TRBJ1-1,-,many,TRBV7-6,13,TGTGCCAGCAGCTCGCGACAGAACACTGAAGCTTTCTTT,CASSSRQNTEAFF
TRBJ2-5,TRBD2,few,TRBV7-8,16,TGTGCCAGCAGCGACGCTTACGGACTAGCGGGAGAGACCCAGTACTTC,CASSDAYGLAGETQYF
TRBJ2-1,-,-,TRBV9,16,TGTGCCAGCAGCGTCTCAGCTGGAGACTCCTACAATGAGCAGTTCTTC,CASSVSAGDSYNEQFF
TRBJ1-5,-,-,TRBV19,16,TGTGCCAGTAGTCCAACTACAGGGAGATTCAATCAGCCCCAGCATTTT,CASSPTTGRFNQPQHF
TRBJ2-6,-,-,TRBV19,16,TGTGCCAGTAGTATTATCGGGGCCTCTGGGGCCAACGTCCTGACTTTC,CASSIIGASGANVLTF
TRBJ2-1,-,few,TRBV7-9,15,TGTGCCAGCAGGTCCTTTTACAGCTCCTACAATGAGCAGTTCTTC,CASRSFYSSYNEQFF
TRBJ2-5,TRBD2,-,TRBV5-6,17,TGTGCCAGCAGCTTGGGACTAGCGGGAGTTTGGCAAGAGACCCAGTACTTC,CASSLGLAGVWQETQYF
TRBJ1-1,-,few,TRBV20-1,15,TGCAGTGCTAGATCCGGGGACCGGGGGAACACTGAAGCTTTCTTT,CSARSGDRGNTEAFF
TRBJ2-1,-,-,TRBV4-2,15,TGTGCCAGCAGCCAAGATCATGGGGGGTTCTGGGAGCAGTTCTTC,CASSQDHGGFWEQFF
TRBJ2-1,-,few,TRBV7-2,15,TGTGCCAGCAGCTTAGGCGGCCCTGCTTACAATGAGCAGTTCTTC,CASSLGGPAYNEQFF
TRBJ1-1,TRBD1,few,TRBV7-8,14,TGTGCCAGCAGACGGACAGGGGGCAGCACTGAAGCTTTCTTT,CASRRTGGSTEAFF
TRBJ2-1,TRBD2,-,TRBV5-1,16,TGCGCCAGCTACCCTTGGTTAGCGGGGCCTTTCGATGAGCAGTTCTTC,CASYPWLAGPFDEQFF
TRBJ2-5,-,few,TRBV27,12,TGTTCTTGCGGCCAGGGGTATGAGACCCAGTACTTC,CSCGQGYETQYF
TRBJ2-1,TRBD2,-,TRBV20-1,14,TGCAGTGCAAACCTAGCGGGGCCTTACAATGAGCAGTTCTTC,CSANLAGPYNEQFF
TRBJ2-1,TRBD1,once,TRBV29-1,14,TGCAGCGTCATCAACAGGGGGCTTTACAATGAGCAGTTCTTC,CSVINRGLYNEQFF
TRBJ2-1,TRBD2,many,TRBV5-5,16,TGTGCCAGCAGCAAGACACTAGCGGGAGGGCCGAATGAGCAGTTCTTC,CASSKTLAGGPNEQFF
TRBJ2-7,TRBD1,-,TRBV5-5,14,TGTGCCAGCCGCCGCGACAGGGTGTCCTACGAGCAGTACTTC,CASRRDRVSYEQYF
TRBJ2-3,-,few,TRBV7-2,16,TGTGCCAGCAGCTTTAGTATCGCTGGTTCCACAGATACGCAGTATTTT,CASSFSIAGSTDTQYF
TRBJ2-7,TRBD1,-,TRBV20-1,12,TGCAGTGCGGGACAGGGGGCATTCGAGCAGTACTTC,CSAGQGAFEQYF
TRBJ2-3,-,-,TRBV7-2,14,TGTGCCAGCAGCCTTGGCGCTTTCACAGATACGCAGTATTTT,CASSLGAFTDTQYF
TRBJ1-2,TRBD1,-,TRBV5-1,15,TGCGCCAGCAGCTTGGGGGACAGGGGTGCGTATGGCTACACCTTC,CASSLGDRGAYGYTF
TRBJ2-7,TRBD2,-,TRBV3-1,19,TGTGCCAGCAGCCAAGCCTTTGGACTAGCGGGAGGAATATCCTACGAGCAGTACTTC,CASSQAFGLAGGISYEQYF
TRBJ2-1,TRBD1,-,TRBV7-2,15,TGTGCCAGCAGCAGAACCGGGACAGTAAAAAATGAGCAGTTCTTC,CASSRTGTVKNEQFF
TRBJ2-1,TRBD1,-,TRBV2,13,TGTGCCAGCGGACAGGGTCTGGGCAATGAGCAGTTCTTC,CASGQGLGNEQFF
TRBJ2-1,-,-,TRBV28,13,TGTGCCAGCAGTCAATTTCGGGCCGAAAAGCAGTTCTTC,CASSQFRAEKQFF
TRBJ2-1,-,-,TRBV5-1,16,TGCGCCAGCAGCTTGGGAGGGAAATACTCCTACAATGAGCAGTTCTTC,CASSLGGKYSYNEQFF
TRBJ2-1,-,few,TRBV12-3/TRBV12-4,14,TGTGCCAGCAGAGAGCCAAGCGGAACCAATGAGCAGTTCTTC,CASREPSGTNEQFF
TRBJ1-2,-,-,TRBV28,14,TGTGCCAGCAGTTTAGGGGGGGCTCCCTATGGCTACACCTTC,CASSLGGAPYGYTF
TRBJ2-2,-,-,TRBV19,18,TGTGCCAGTAGTATACCGGTTGAGGGGCTACGGAACACCGGGGAGCTGTTTTTT,CASSIPVEGLRNTGELFF
TRBJ2-3,-,-,TRBV6-1,16,TGTGCCAGCAGTGCCGTAATCGGGCCGACGGTAGATACGCAGTATTTT,CASSAVIGPTVDTQYF
TRBJ2-1,TRBD2,-,TRBV3-1,17,TGTGCCAGCTCCAAAGAGGGACTAGCGGACGTTTACAATGAGCAGTTCTTC,CASSKEGLADVYNEQFF
TRBJ2-2,-,once,TRBV6-5,15,TGTGCCAGCAGTTTTACCTCCGGGACCACCGGGGAGCTGTTTTTT,CASSFTSGTTGELFF
TRBJ2-7,-,-,TRBV29-1,14,TGCAGCGTTGCCCAGACGACTTTCTCCTACGAGCAGTACTTC,CSVAQTTFSYEQYF
TRBJ1-3,-,few,TRBV5-1,15,TGCGCCAGCAGCTTGCAGGGGCTCGCTGGAAACACCATATATTTT,CASSLQGLAGNTIYF
TRBJ2-5,TRBD1,-,TRBV27,15,TGTGCCAGCAGTTTAAGGACGACAGGGGTAGAGACCCAGTACTTC,CASSLRTTGVETQYF
TRBJ2-7,TRBD2,-,TRBV11-2,13,TGTGCCAGCAGCTCAAAATGGGGGGGCGAGCAGTACTTC,CASSSKWGGEQYF
TRBJ2-7,TRBD2,few,TRBV27,14,TGTGCCAGCAGTCCTTGGACTAGCGGGAGCGAGCAGTACTTC,CASSPWTSGSEQYF